This is a list of T cell receptor beta chains from one sample in a study of blood T cell repertoires in COVID-19. This table comes from immunoSEQ multiplex PCR, and its TCRdb copy is limited to in-frame clones, with some not included. This sample yields roughly 280,000 clones, of which 80% to 90% are seen a single time; under 2.5% belongs to the top ten. Material for sequencing was PBMCs or T cells enriched from blood (not recorded which). All receptors derive from a woman under 30 who had recovered from COVID-19. Both conserved end residues are part of each CDR3. D genes are given only for firm matches. Some rows mark clone size as missing; the rest say once, few, many or name a class of expanded clone.

clone size,J gene,V gene,D gene,CDR3 DNA,CDR3 protein
.,TRBJ2-2,TRBV12-3/TRBV12-4,.,TGTGCCAGCAAAGACCCCAGGCCCGGGGAGCTGTTTTTT,CASKDPRPGELFF
.,TRBJ1-2,TRBV2,TRBD1,TGTGCCAGCAACCCGGACAGGGGTTATGGCTACACCTTC,CASNPDRGYGYTF
.,TRBJ1-4,TRBV2,.,TGTGCCAGCGGAGGGTGGGAGTCCACTAATGAAAAACTGTTTTTT,CASGGWESTNEKLFF
.,TRBJ2-1,TRBV7-9,TRBD2,TGTGCCAGCAGCGGGACTAGGGATGAGCAGTTCTTC,CASSGTRDEQFF
.,TRBJ1-1,TRBV29-1,.,TGCAGCGTTGAGGTGGGGAGGACTGAAGCTTTCTTT,CSVEVGRTEAFF
.,TRBJ1-1,TRBV19,TRBD1,TGTGCCAGTAGTGAGGGTGACAGGGACTTTCACACTGAAGCTTTCTTT,CASSEGDRDFHTEAFF
.,TRBJ1-4,TRBV27,TRBD1,TGTGCCAGCAGTCCGACAGGGTGGTTTGAAAAACTGTTTTTT,CASSPTGWFEKLFF
.,TRBJ2-7,TRBV10-1,.,TGCGCCAGCAGTGTCTCTCCCCACGAGCAGTACTTC,CASSVSPHEQYF
.,TRBJ2-2,TRBV6-5,TRBD2,TGTGCCAGCAGCACTAGCGGGGGAGGCACCGGGGAGCTGTTTTTT,CASSTSGGGTGELFF
.,TRBJ2-1,TRBV3-1/TRBV3-2,TRBD2,TGTGCCAGCAGCCTTGGAACGGGGGGTTACCAGGAGCAGTTCTTC,CASSLGTGGYQEQFF
.,TRBJ1-2,TRBV18,.,TGTGCCAGCTCCCGGACAGCTGATAACTATGGCTACACCTTC,CASSRTADNYGYTF
.,TRBJ1-5,TRBV9,TRBD1,TGTGCCAGCAGCCCAGGGGGTAGCAATCAGCCCCAGCATTTT,CASSPGGSNQPQHF
.,TRBJ1-1,TRBV5-4,TRBD1,TGTGCCAGCAAAATCAGGGGGACTAACACTGAAGCTTTCTTT,CASKIRGTNTEAFF
.,TRBJ2-3,TRBV7-6,.,TGTGCCAGCAGCTTATCCCGGGGGGCTACAGATACGCAGTATTTT,CASSLSRGATDTQYF
.,TRBJ2-5,TRBV5-4,TRBD1,TGTGCCAGCAGCTTGGTGGGACAGATTGTGACCCAGTACTTC,CASSLVGQIVTQYF
few,TRBJ1-1,TRBV28,TRBD1,TGTGCCAGCAGCCAGACAGGGTTTAATGCTGGCACTGAAGCTTTCTTT,CASSQTGFNAGTEAFF
.,TRBJ1-2,TRBV5-1,TRBD1,TGCGCCAGCAGCCCGGACAGGGCGACTAACTATGGCTACACCTTC,CASSPDRATNYGYTF
.,TRBJ1-2,TRBV24-1,.,TGTGCCACCAGTGGACACAAGTTTAACTATGGCTACACCTTC,CATSGHKFNYGYTF
.,TRBJ1-1,TRBV28,.,TGTGCCAGTTTTTCGGTTGGGCGTGGGAACACTGAAGCTTTCTTT,CASFSVGRGNTEAFF
.,TRBJ1-2,TRBV5-6,.,TGTGCCAGCAGCTTCGGTATGCGGATTTCCCTCTATGGCTACACCTTC,CASSFGMRISLYGYTF
.,TRBJ2-2,TRBV19,.,TGTGCCAGTAGTAACTTACAGGGGAACACCGGGGAGCTGTTTTTT,CASSNLQGNTGELFF
few,TRBJ1-3,TRBV6-5,.,TGTGCCAGCAGACCACAGAGTTTCTCTGGAAACACCATATATTTT,CASRPQSFSGNTIYF
.,TRBJ1-5,TRBV19,TRBD1,TGTGCCAGTAGTTTCCGGGACAGGGAATATCAGCCCCAGCATTTT,CASSFRDREYQPQHF
.,TRBJ2-2,TRBV5-1,TRBD2,TGCGCCAGCAGCCCGGGTCTCTTCCCCGGGGGGGTTCTAACCGGGGAGCTGTTTTTT,CASSPGLFPGGVLTGELFF
once,TRBJ1-1,TRBV18,.,TGTGCCAGCTCACCACAGGGAGGCACTGAAGCTTTCTTT,CASSPQGGTEAFF
once,TRBJ2-1,TRBV27,.,TGTGCCAGCAGCACCACACTACGGATCGACAGGTTCTCCTACAATGAGCAGTTCTTC,CASSTTLRIDRFSYNEQFF
.,TRBJ2-3,TRBV12-3/TRBV12-4,.,TGTGCCAGCAGTTTATCTAGCGCAGATACGCAGTATTTT,CASSLSSADTQYF
.,TRBJ2-7,TRBV5-6,.,TGTGCCAGCAAAACCGGGATGAGCTCCTACGAGCAGTACTTC,CASKTGMSSYEQYF
.,TRBJ1-2,TRBV6-6,TRBD1,TGTGCCAGCAGTTACTCTGGACAGGGTTCCAACTATGGCTACACCTTC,CASSYSGQGSNYGYTF
.,TRBJ1-2,TRBV28,TRBD1,TGTGCCAGCAGTTTGGCGGGACAGGGCGACGGCTACACCTTC,CASSLAGQGDGYTF
once,TRBJ2-1,TRBV11-3,TRBD1,TGTGCCAGCAGCTTAGAAGGGACAGATTACAATGAGCAGTTCTTC,CASSLEGTDYNEQFF